This T cell receptor (beta chain) was documented in a study of blood T cell repertoires in COVID-19. In the study overall: Donors in the United States, Italy and Spain gave samples during acute or convalescent COVID-19.

The CDR3 is 13 residues long. The V end lost 3 bases, the J end lost 5 bases, and 7 bases lay between the germline ends. Germline lookup yields CDR1 SGHAT and CDR2 FQNNGV. In the original analysis: Estimated nucleated cell counts came from reference gene primer amplification. TCRdb's table, derived via immunoSEQ multiplex PCR, lists solely in-frame clones and lacks some. V and J calls and clone size are copied from that table; D and trimming were computed from the DNA. The table includes more than 200,000 clones, less than 85% detected once. Enrollees, roughly 18 to 95 years old, lived in 20 to 25 US areas. Donors of Cohort 3 who recovered were those that had two negative PCRs, clearance, or symptom resolution.

This sequence joins TRBV11-2 and TRBJ1-4, with unresolved D. The sequenced material came from PBMCs or T cells enriched from blood (not recorded which). This clonotype was obtained from a man aged 60 to 75 who had recovered from COVID-19. The CDR3 sequence is CASSFGRNEKLFF. In DNA form, the CDR3 reads TGTGCCAGCAGCTTTGGGAGGAATGAAAAACTGTTTTTT.